This entry lists 25 T cell receptor beta chains sequenced from one sample in a study of blood T cell repertoires in COVID-19. The protocol was immunoSEQ multiplex PCR, while the TCRdb copy is restricted to in-frame clones and leaves out a portion. The sample carries approximately 31,000 clones, nearly 90% recorded once. The sequenced material came from peripheral blood. These TCRs come from a man older than 75 with acute or convalescent COVID-19.

This rearrangement joins TRBV29-1 to TRBJ2-1; 7 nucleotides match TRBD1. J lost 9 bases, V lost 1 base, and 6 bases had no gene match. This CDR3 is built from 13 residues. Germline CDR1 is SQVTM and CDR2 is ANQGSEA. The CDR3 DNA reads TGCAGCGTTGAAGTTGTACCAGGGGGTGAGCAGTTCTTC. Encoded protein: CSVEVVPGGEQFF.

This chain links TRBV30 with TRBJ1-5; 10 nucleotides agree with TRBD1. Germline values: CDR1 GTSNPN, CDR2 SVGIG (reference sequence). CDR3 size: 15 residues. Trimming cost V 2 bases and J 6 bases; bases outside gene matches: 7. CDR3 bases: TGTGCCTGGAGTACCGGGACAGGGGTATTTCAGCCCCAGCATTTT. It codes for CAWSTGTGVFQPQHF.

V gene TRBV5-6 combines with J gene TRBJ2-5; D is ambiguous. The CDR3 is 13 amino acids. V lost 0 bases and J lost 9, with 12 bases in between. Germline assignment: CDR1 SGHDT and CDR2 YYEEEE. Written as DNA, the CDR3 is TGTGCCAGCAGCTTGGTTTTGAACCGAGCCCAGTACTTC. Its translation: CASSLVLNRAQYF.

This chain uses TRBV11-3 with TRBJ2-7; 8 bases align to TRBD2. Germline V CDR1 and CDR2: SGHNT, YENEEA. J gave up 0 bases and V 5 bases, and 3 bases lay outside the gene matches. The CDR3 runs 14 residues. DNA for the CDR3: TGTGCCAGCAGCGCCAGCGGGAGCTCCTACGAGCAGTACTTC. Translated, it gives CASSASGSSYEQYF.

This clone has only a few counts. The rearrangement links TRBV5-4 to TRBJ2-7, with 8 bases fitting TRBD1. V trimming: 0 bases; J trimming: 2 bases; junction bases outside the gene matches: 7. Germline V gene sequence: CDR1 SGHNT, CDR2 YYREEE (reference sequence). The CDR3 loop spans 16 amino acids. CDR3 in amino acids: CASSLVSGGSTYEQYF. The CDR3, as DNA: TGTGCCAGCAGCTTGGTATCAGGGGGCTCAACCTACGAGCAGTACTTC.

The V gene is TRBV19, the J gene TRBJ2-7, with a possible D match to TRBD1 (6 bases). Germline loops: CDR1 LNHDA, CDR2 SQIVND (reference sequence). Trimming left V 5 bases short and J 7 bases short, with 15 bases between. This CDR3 spans 13 amino acids. This CDR3 reads CASSSKQGWEQYF. The CDR3 region has the DNA TGTGCCAGTAGTTCTAAACAGGGATGGGAGCAGTACTTC.

V is TRBV7-8 and J is TRBJ2-2, with 8 bases matching TRBD1. Germline V gene data show CDR1 as SGHVS and CDR2 as FQNEAQ. With V trimmed by 6 bases and J by 5 bases, 8 bases remained unmatched. This CDR3 is built from 15 residues. The CDR3 nucleotides read TGTGCCAGCAGTCTAACAGGGGGAGAGACCGGGGAGCTGTTTTTT. Protein product: CASSLTGGETGELFF.

V is TRBV3-1 (or the pseudogene TRBV3-2) and J is TRBJ2-1; D possibly corresponds to TRBD2 (5 bases). Germline assignment: CDR1 LGHDT and CDR2 YNNKEL (reference sequence). V gave up 7 bases and J gave up 5 bases, with 15 bases separating them. This CDR3 contains 14 residues. CDR3 sequence reads: CASTKGPGDNEQFF. The CDR3, as DNA: TGTGCCAGCACCAAGGGCCCCGGGGACAATGAGCAGTTCTTC.

V gene TRBV7-9 combines with J gene TRBJ2-1, with 8 bases matching TRBD2. CDR1 is SEHNR and CDR2 is FQNEAQ in the germline V gene (reference sequence). The CDR3 extends over 17 amino acids. V lost 5 bases, J lost 1 base, and 10 bases stayed unmatched. CDR3 sequence reads: CASSARQGLVSYNEQFF. CDR3 DNA: TGTGCCAGCAGCGCGCGCCAGGGACTAGTGTCCTACAATGAGCAGTTCTTC.

The chain has TRBV7-2 and TRBJ2-7; the D gene is possibly TRBD1 (6 bases). With 4 bases removed from V and 3 bases from J, the gap between germline ends came to 10 bases. Germline CDR1 SGHTA, CDR2 FQGNSA. The CDR3 covers 13 residues. The CDR3 DNA reads as TGTGCCAGCAGCTCCGGGACAATCTACGAGCAGTACTTC. This sequence encodes CASSSGTIYEQYF. Based on the CDR3 plus reference TRBV7-2 and TRBJ2-7, the full variable domain is GAGVSQSPSNKVTEKGKDVELRCDPISGHTALYWYRQSLGQGLEFLIYFQGNSAPDKSGLPSDRFSAERTGGSVSTLTIQRTQQEDSAVYLCASSSGTIYEQYFGPGTRLTVT.

This chain uses TRBV2 with TRBJ2-3; 9 positions match TRBD2. This CDR3 has 15 residues. Germline lookup yields CDR1 SNHLY and CDR2 FYNNEI. The J segment lost 1 base and the V segment lost 6 bases, leaving 5 bases of the junction unmatched. The CDR3 loop reads CASSRSSGGTDTQYF. CDR3 coding DNA: TGTGCCAGCAGCAGGTCTAGCGGGGGCACAGATACGCAGTATTTT.

The chain recombines TRBV6-5 with TRBJ1-2, with D perhaps TRBD1 (5 bases). The length of the CDR3 is 12 residues. Germline CDR1 and CDR2: MNHEY and SVGAGI. V lost 6 bases to trimming and J lost 8 bases, with 13 bases between them. In nucleotides, the CDR3 is TGTGCCAGCAGATCGGACGGGGGGGGCTACACCTTC. Translated: CASRSDGGGYTF.

The chain links TRBV19 to TRBJ2-3, with TRBD2 as a possible D gene (6 bases). This CDR3 contains 18 residues. Germline lookup yields CDR1 LNHDA and CDR2 SQIVND (reference sequence). Trimming pared 3 bases from V and 0 bases from J, leaving 19 bases between. This CDR3 is CASSMNRDFRRSTDTQYF. CDR3 nucleotides: TGTGCCAGTAGTATGAATCGGGACTTCCGAAGGAGCACAGATACGCAGTATTTT.

The chain links TRBV11-2 to TRBJ2-1; 7 bases fit TRBD2. In germline, CDR1 is SGHAT, CDR2 FQNNGV. There are 14 residues in the CDR3. V lost 3 bases to trimming and J lost 8 bases; unmatched junction nucleotides: 7. CDR3 sequence (DNA): TGTGCCAGCAGCTTGACTAGCCGGACCGATGAGCAGTTCTTC. Protein sequence: CASSLTSRTDEQFF.

The chain joins TRBV2 to TRBJ1-2; D perhaps matches TRBD1 (5 bases). The length of the CDR3 is 14 residues. Germline V CDR1 and CDR2: SNHLY, FYNNEI. Trimming took 6 bases from V and 8 from J, leaving 19 bases between them. The CDR3 region has the DNA TGTGCCAGCAGCGTCGTCGGGGGGGATGGAGGCTACACCTTC. Residues: CASSVVGGDGGYTF.

The genes are TRBV11-2 and TRBJ2-7, with 8 bases matching TRBD2. There are 14 residues in the CDR3. Unmatched junction bases numbered 2, after V lost 3 bases and J lost 1 base. Germline values: CDR1 SGHAT, CDR2 FQNNGV. The CDR3 nucleotides read TGTGCCAGCAGCTTCGGCGGGAGGTCCTACGAGCAGTACTTC. This codes for CASSFGGRSYEQYF.

V gene TRBV25-1 combines with J gene TRBJ2-3, with TRBD2 matching 7 bases. Germline CDR1 and CDR2: MGHDK and SYGVNS. J was trimmed by 5 bases and V by 7 bases; bases with no gene match: 0. This CDR3 has 11 residues. The CDR3 DNA reads TGTGCCAGCACTAGCGGAGATACGCAGTATTTT. Amino acid sequence: CASTSGDTQYF.

The chain combines TRBV20-1 with TRBJ2-5; D perhaps matches TRBD1 (5 bases). Germline assignment: CDR1 DFQATT and CDR2 SNEGSKA (reference sequence). The V end was cut by 6 bases, the J end by 0 bases, with 5 bases between. The CDR3 extends over 11 amino acids. The CDR3 nucleotides read TGCAGTGCGACAGACCAAGAGACCCAGTACTTC. Protein: CSATDQETQYF.

The rearrangement joins TRBV20-1 to TRBJ1-1; D is ambiguous. V lost 3 bases, J lost 0 bases, and 11 bases lay in between. This CDR3 comprises 14 residues. Germline assignment: CDR1 DFQATT and CDR2 SNEGSKA (reference sequence). The CDR3 sequence is CSASRQFLNTEAFF. Written as DNA, the CDR3 is TGCAGTGCTAGTCGTCAGTTCTTGAACACTGAAGCTTTCTTT.

The rearrangement links TRBV3-1 (or the pseudogene TRBV3-2) to TRBJ1-2; no clear D. Trimming took off 0 bases at V and 5 bases at J, with 7 bases between the two ends. Germline assignment: CDR1 LGHDT and CDR2 YNNKEL (reference sequence). The CDR3 length is 13 residues. CDR3 region: CASSQDGLYGYTF. Written as DNA, the CDR3 is TGTGCCAGCAGCCAAGATGGCTTATATGGCTACACCTTC.

The chain combines TRBV5-5 with TRBJ2-3, with 7 bases lining up with TRBD1. This CDR3 has 16 amino acids. V was pared by 2 bases and J by 2 bases, with 8 bases of the junction left unmatched. From germline, CDR1 is SGHKS and CDR2 YYEKEE (reference sequence). CDR3 protein: CASSLVGDSLTDTQYF. The CDR3 nucleotides are TGTGCCAGCAGCTTAGTAGGGGACAGCCTCACAGATACGCAGTATTTT.

Comments on this clone: This same CDR3 is encoded by further DNA sequences in the sample. The V call is TRBV5-4, the J call TRBJ2-7, with TRBD2 matching over 9 bases. V gave up 0 bases and J gave up 6 bases; unmatched junction bases: 10. Looked up from germline, CDR1 is SGHNT and CDR2 is YYREEE (reference sequence). The length of the CDR3 is 16 residues. CDR3 in DNA: TGTGCCAGCAGCTTGGCCGGGGGCGGGAGGGGGGGCGAGCAGTACTTC. This gives the protein CASSLAGGGRGGEQYF.

The sample holds a few counts of this clone. J is TRBJ2-5 and V is TRBV13; 10 bases fit TRBD1. Looked up from germline, CDR1 is PRHDT and CDR2 is FYEKMQ (reference sequence). With 3 bases clipped from V and 4 bases from J, the junction kept 8 bases outside the gene matches. This CDR3 has 16 residues. The CDR3 is CASSLIGTGVGETQYF. For the CDR3, the DNA is TGTGCCAGCAGCTTGATTGGGACAGGGGTCGGAGAGACCCAGTACTTC.

The V call is TRBV7-6, the J call TRBJ2-3; 10 bases are shared with TRBD2. The CDR3 loop spans 13 amino acids. With V trimmed by 8 bases and J by 1 base, 0 bases remained unmatched. Looked up from germline, CDR1 is SGHVS and CDR2 is FNYEAQ. The CDR3 DNA sequence: TGTGCCAGCGGACTAGCGGGCACAGATACGCAGTATTTT. Its translation: CASGLAGTDTQYF.

This chain joins TRBV18 and TRBJ1-5; tentative D call: TRBD1 (6 bases). Trimming shortened V by 1 base and J by 0 bases, and 19 bases separated the two germline ends. Germline V gene data show CDR1 as KGHSH and CDR2 as LQKENI. CDR3 length equals 19 residues. The CDR3 DNA reads TGTGCCAGCTCACCACGGGTGAAACAGGGAGGGAATAGCAATCAGCCCCAGCATTTT. It codes for CASSPRVKQGGNSNQPQHF.